This TCR beta chain appears in the sequencing data of a study of OX40 agonist ivuxolimab in advanced cancers. Overall study results and limits: Clonal expansion from baseline to week 6 occurred in both CD4+ and CD8+ T cells. The work left the antigen specificity of expanded peripheral T cells undetermined.

In the case of this clone: Its specificity is not known.

Assay used: immunoSEQ multiplex PCR; TCRdb lists only in-frame clones, some missing. The sample lists tens of thousands of clones; approximately 81% were seen once. The CDR3 totals 15 residues. Between the trimmed V and J ends, which lost 0 bases and 5 bases, there was a span of 10 bases. The germline CDR1 and CDR2 sequences are MNHEY and SVGAGI. Sequences were derived from CD4+ or CD8+ T cells sorted from blood, sampled in a trial of the OX40 agonist ivuxolimab. The chain carries TRBV6-5 and TRBJ1-4, with D uncertain. This receptor was identified in an adult with an advanced solid tumor such as melanoma, head and neck, liver or kidney cancer. The CDR3 here is CASSYSGPLNEKLFF. The CDR3 DNA sequence: TGTGCCAGCAGTTACTCCGGTCCCCTGAATGAAAAACTGTTTTTT.